These 22 T cell receptor beta chains came from one sample sequenced in a study of T cell responses to AZD1222 COVID-19 vaccine. Using immunoSEQ multiplex PCR, the repertoire was profiled, and TCRdb retains in-frame clones only, with some absent. The sample includes approximately 90,000 clones, 70% to 90% of them seen just once. The specimen comprised peripheral blood, sampled on day 0 of AZD1222 vaccination. The source is an adult in good health.

As concerns this clone: Germline is not matched at one junction end, which may reflect a read error. This chain uses TRBV5-6 with TRBJ1-2; TRBD1 might be the D (5 bases). The CDR3 has 11 residues. Germline V gene sequence: CDR1 SGHDT, CDR2 YYEEEE. In DNA, the CDR3 is TGTGCCAGCAGCTTGGGACAGCTTCTTTGCTTC. Translation gives CASSLGQLLCF.

This clone is a singleton in its sample. The chain is built from TRBV29-1 and TRBJ1-2, with D uncertain. CDR3 length: 13 residues. Germline V CDR1 and CDR2: SQVTM, ANQGSEA. V lost 4 bases and J lost 4, with 13 bases in between. The CDR3 coding sequence is TGCAGCGTTGGGGCCGGGGAGGGCTATGGCTACACCTTC. It translates to CSVGAGEGYGYTF.

The V and J genes are TRBV11-3 and TRBJ2-1, with TRBD2 identical over 8 bases. The germline gives CDR1 SGHNT, CDR2 YENEEA. This CDR3 is built from 16 residues. Trimming cost V 0 bases and J 6 bases; bases outside gene matches: 7. The CDR3 spells CASSLDGLAGSNEQFF. The CDR3 nucleotides read TGTGCCAGCAGCTTAGATGGGCTAGCGGGTTCCAATGAGCAGTTCTTC. Together with reference TRBV11-3 and TRBJ2-1, the CDR3 gives the full variable domain: EAGVVQSPRYKIIEKKQPVAFWCNPISGHNTLYWYLQNLGQGPELLIRYENEEAVDDSQLPKDRFSAERLKGVDSTLKIQPAELGDSAVYLCASSLDGLAGSNEQFFGPGTRLTVL.

This clone was seen more than once but under ten times. The CDR3 is CASSLLGGAGGKLFF. The CDR3, as DNA: TGTGCCAGCAGTTTGTTAGGGGGCGCAGGTGGAAAACTGTTTTTT. The chain carries TRBV28 and TRBJ1-4, with 7 bases lining up with TRBD1. The CDR3 sequence is 15 residues long. The V segment lost 3 bases and the J segment 10 bases; nucleotides outside the gene matches: 11. The germline V gene has CDR1 MDHEN and CDR2 SYDVKM.

The chain has TRBV6-5 and TRBJ1-1; unclear D gene. Germline values: CDR1 MNHEY, CDR2 SVGAGI. V lost 7 bases and J lost 1, with 7 bases in between. The CDR3 covers 12 residues. The CDR3 nucleotides read TGTGCCAGCACCGTACAGAACACTGAAGCTTTCTTT. This translates into CASTVQNTEAFF.

The count of this clone is one. The chain recombines TRBV4-1 with TRBJ2-3; 9 bases match TRBD2. This CDR3 has 17 residues. CDR1 MGHRA and CDR2 YSYEKL come from the germline V gene. V shed 0 bases and J 4 bases; nucleotides not matched to a gene: 8. CDR3 nucleotide sequence: TGCGCCAGCAGCCAAGATGGAGCGGGGGGAGGGGCAGATACGCAGTATTTT. It encodes CASSQDGAGGGADTQYF.

The chain uses TRBV6-5 and TRBJ2-4; no clear D gene. Germline-derived CDR1 and CDR2 are MNHEY and SVGAGI. Between the trimmed V and J ends, which lost 2 bases and 1 base, there was a span of 9 bases. The CDR3 spans 15 residues. The DNA of the CDR3 is TGTGCCAGCAGTTACAAGGGCAGGGCCAAAAACATTCAGTACTTC. Translating it yields CASSYKGRAKNIQYF.

V and J are TRBV28 and TRBJ1-2, with 9 bases fitting TRBD1. Germline CDR1 and CDR2: MDHEN and SYDVKM. The CDR3 extends over 18 amino acids. V lost 7 bases and J lost 3; bases outside the gene matches: 18. CDR3 nucleotide sequence: TGTGCCAGCAAAGAGTCCGGGACAGGGTTTGGTAAGGACTATGGCTACACCTTC. Protein sequence: CASKESGTGFGKDYGYTF.

The chain has TRBV3-1 (or the pseudogene TRBV3-2) and TRBJ1-4, with unresolved D. Trimming cost V 0 bases and J 4 bases, with 3 bases left between them. From germline, CDR1 is LGHDT and CDR2 YNNKEL (reference sequence). The CDR3 covers 13 residues. CDR3 loop: CASSQEVNEKLFF. DNA for the CDR3: TGTGCCAGCAGCCAAGAAGTTAATGAAAAACTGTTTTTT.

V is TRBV7-9 and J is TRBJ2-1, with unresolved D. CDR1 is SEHNR and CDR2 is FQNEAQ in the germline V gene (reference sequence). V shed 4 bases and J shed 4 bases, with 5 bases lying between them. The CDR3 length is 12 residues. This CDR3 is CASSSQYNEQFF. The CDR3, as DNA: TGTGCCAGCAGCTCACAATACAATGAGCAGTTCTTC.

The rearrangement links TRBV19 to TRBJ1-6, with D unresolved. This CDR3 region has 15 residues. V was cut by 6 bases and J by 9 bases, with 18 bases left in between. Per the germline V gene, CDR1 is LNHDA and CDR2 is SQIVND (reference sequence). The CDR3 sequence is CASSHGRTRSSPLHF. In DNA form, the CDR3 reads TGTGCCAGTAGCCATGGACGGACCCGTAGTTCACCCCTCCACTTT.

This clone was picked up one time. The chain has TRBV19 and TRBJ1-1; D may be TRBD1 (5 bases). This CDR3 is 13 amino acids long. The germline V gene has CDR1 LNHDA and CDR2 SQIVND (reference sequence). Trimming removed 10 bases from V and 5 bases from J, with 17 bases in between. In DNA, the CDR3 is TGTGCCACACAGGTAGCAGGGAGGACTGAAGCTTTCTTT. This encodes CATQVAGRTEAFF.

The chain is built from TRBV11-3 and TRBJ2-3; 11 bases match TRBD2. This CDR3 is built from 17 residues. Per germline, CDR1 SGHNT and CDR2 YENEEA. The junction had 8 bases not matched to a gene; V was cut back by 4 bases and J by 2 bases. The CDR3 bases are TGTGCCAGCAGCTCACCCGTAGCGGGAGGGAACACAGATACGCAGTATTTT. It yields the protein CASSSPVAGGNTDTQYF.

This chain links TRBV6-2 or TRBV6-3 with TRBJ1-5; 9 nucleotides agree with TRBD1. CDR1 and CDR2 (germline): MNHEY, SVGEGT. Unmatched junction bases numbered 7, after V lost 6 bases and J lost 4 bases. This CDR3 is 15 amino acids long. The CDR3 sequence is CASSPGTGSNQPQHF. CDR3 nucleotide sequence: TGTGCCAGCAGCCCCGGGACAGGGAGTAATCAGCCCCAGCATTTT.

The chain joins TRBV11-1 to TRBJ2-3; D is perhaps TRBD1 or TRBD2 (5 bases each). Trimming removed 5 bases at V and 1 base at J, with 16 bases between. The CDR3 runs 16 residues. The germline V gene has CDR1 SGHAT and CDR2 FQDESV (reference sequence). CDR3 DNA: TGTGCCAGCAGCGAACGGGGCAAAACCGGCACAGATACGCAGTATTTT. Encoded protein: CASSERGKTGTDTQYF.

The chain couples TRBV5-4 to TRBJ1-4; unclear D gene. Germline CDR1 SGHNT, CDR2 YYREEE (reference sequence). The CDR3 spans 14 residues. V was clipped by 4 bases and J by 4 bases, with 11 bases between them. The CDR3 spells CASSRAQINEKLFF. CDR3 DNA sequence: TGTGCCAGCAGCCGGGCGCAGATTAATGAAAAACTGTTTTTT.

V usage is TRBV9 and J usage is TRBJ2-5; perhaps TRBD2 as D (7 bases). CDR1 is SGDLS and CDR2 is YYNGEE in the germline V gene. The V end lost 0 bases, the J end lost 4 bases, and 19 bases lay between the germline ends. The CDR3 extends over 17 amino acids. CDR3 DNA: TGTGCCAGCAGCGTAGATAAGGGGGGGAGGATGGGAGAGACCCAGTACTTC. It codes for CASSVDKGGRMGETQYF.

The J gene is TRBJ2-7, the V gene TRBV18; D unresolved. Germline assignment: CDR1 KGHSH and CDR2 LQKENI. The germline V and J ends were trimmed by 1 base and 5 bases, with 15 bases remaining between them. This CDR3 spans 15 amino acids. The DNA of the CDR3 is TGTGCCAGCTCACCACAGGGCGACTCGACGGACGAGCAGTACTTC. This sequence encodes CASSPQGDSTDEQYF.

V gene TRBV5-1 combines with J gene TRBJ2-2; no reliable D call. Per the germline V gene, CDR1 is SGHRS and CDR2 is YFSETQ. V dropped 0 bases and J dropped 3 bases, with 9 bases sitting between them. This CDR3 contains 15 residues. Here the CDR3 DNA reads TGCGCCAGCAGCTTGGAGGTCAGATACACCGGGGAGCTGTTTTTT. As protein: CASSLEVRYTGELFF.

This clone was recorded once. V is TRBV27 and J is TRBJ2-3; 7 bases line up with TRBD2. This CDR3 is 18 amino acids long. Germline lookup yields CDR1 MNHEY and CDR2 SMNVEV (reference sequence). The V gene end was trimmed by 1 base and the J gene end by 1 base; junction bases not matched to a gene: 11. This CDR3 reads CASSLLTGEGLRTDTQYF. In DNA, the CDR3 is TGTGCCAGCAGTTTATTAACGGGGGAGGGACTCCGCACAGATACGCAGTATTTT.

The chain employs TRBV18 and TRBJ1-5, with 11 bases identical to TRBD1. Germline assignment: CDR1 KGHSH and CDR2 LQKENI. This CDR3 contains 17 residues. Trimming removed 5 bases from V and 0 bases from J; junction bases left unmatched: 6. This chain's CDR3 is CASSAGQGGNSNQPQHF. The CDR3 bases are TGTGCCAGCTCAGCGGGACAGGGGGGCAATAGCAATCAGCCCCAGCATTTT.

The chain joins TRBV6-5 to TRBJ2-1; unclear D gene. Trimming shortened V by 0 bases and J by 4 bases, and 13 bases separated the two germline ends. CDR1 and CDR2 (germline): MNHEY, SVGAGI. This CDR3 is built from 16 residues. The CDR3 bases are TGTGCCAGCAGTTACTCCGGACGACCGGCATACAATGAGCAGTTCTTC. It translates to CASSYSGRPAYNEQFF.